This is a list of T cell receptor beta chains from one sample in a study of Ad26.COV2.S vaccination and SARS-CoV-2 variants. The method was immunoSEQ multiplex PCR; TCRdb's version includes in-frame clones alone and lacks a portion of them. In the table there are roughly 300,000 clones, roughly 90% of which are singletons. The material sequenced was peripheral blood, taken in a trial of Ad26.COV2.S vaccine versus placebo. These receptors were taken from a person between 18 and 59 years old who received the Ad26.COV2.S COVID-19 vaccine or a placebo. Both conserved end residues are trimmed from each CDR3.

v_call	j_call	cdr3_aa
TRBV6-5	TRBJ1-2	ASSPEIVPSYGYT
TRBV14	TRBJ1-1	ASSQEGRGREAF
TRBV4-2	TRBJ1-5	ASSPTTGNQPQH
TRBV28	TRBJ2-7	ASSLFTGNHEQY
TRBV28	TRBJ2-4	ASSRTRPSGVKNIQY
TRBV3-1/TRBV3-2	TRBJ2-7	ASSHYPGSYEQY
TRBV4-3	TRBJ2-1	ASSPQSPGFSDNEQF
TRBV7-9	TRBJ2-7	ASSLAGLEQY
TRBV27	TRBJ1-5	ASSFSDSPNQPQH
TRBV5-8	TRBJ2-3	ASSFGTAPGTDTQY
TRBV7-9	TRBJ1-4	ASSSAGRREKLF
TRBV5-5	TRBJ1-2	ASSLALGHGYT
TRBV28	TRBJ1-2	ASSLRQLYGYT
TRBV9	TRBJ2-2	ASSSRLAANTGELF
TRBV27	TRBJ1-1	ASSESQGAPEAF
TRBV4-3	TRBJ2-7	ASSQLDGSNEQY
TRBV28	TRBJ1-1	ASSYPSSTAF
TRBV9	TRBJ1-1	ASSGGVLAEAF
TRBV2	TRBJ1-5	ASSEGTGGNQPQH
TRBV7-9	TRBJ2-7	ASSFPAGEEQY
TRBV5-4	TRBJ2-1	ASSLPRLDIYNEQF
TRBV7-3	TRBJ2-1	ASSLGPAGINEQF
TRBV21-1	TRBJ2-7	ASSKDLAATYEQY
TRBV12-3/TRBV12-4	TRBJ1-4	ASNPRGYEKLF
TRBV24-1	TRBJ2-1	ATSDPFSGTTLNEQF
TRBV4-1	TRBJ1-1	ASSPGLGGPEAF
TRBV3-1/TRBV3-2	TRBJ2-1	ASSPRTSGFSYNEQF
TRBV10-3	TRBJ2-7	AIRPMGAIYEQY
TRBV7-2	TRBJ2-1	ASSSGLAVGSLF
TRBV6-6	TRBJ1-1	ASSYRTGRLNTEAF
TRBV4-3	TRBJ1-2	ASSPRTGGPLTNGYT
TRBV19	TRBJ1-2	ASLPPQAGGDYGYT
TRBV19	TRBJ2-1	ASTRGRGPYNEQF
TRBV27	TRBJ1-1	ASSFWGGEQTEAF
TRBV14	TRBJ1-1	ASSPAGTGRKGAF
TRBV25-1	TRBJ1-1	ASSEYSGVGSTEAF
TRBV5-6	TRBJ1-5	ASSGPGQSNQPQH
TRBV30	TRBJ2-7	AWSKSRDRDHEQY
TRBV18	TRBJ2-1	ASSPRTGGYSYNEQF
TRBV5-1	TRBJ2-5	ASSPADRQETQY
TRBV5-1	TRBJ2-7	ASSLGDRDTYEQY
TRBV27	TRBJ2-7	ASSWVGGSQY
TRBV27	TRBJ2-5	ASSLSSSGRRETQY
TRBV21-1	TRBJ1-2	ADSRRGRVGYT
TRBV9	TRBJ2-7	ASKEDRDYEQY
TRBV6-2/TRBV6-3	TRBJ2-3	ASSFGLVGTDTQY
TRBV14	TRBJ1-1	ASSQGGNTEAF
TRBV9	TRBJ2-7	ASSVAGSGYEQY
TRBV5-1	TRBJ1-6	ASSLDTQGSNSPLH
TRBV30	TRBJ2-5	AWSVLAGEKGGQY
TRBV29-1	TRBJ2-7	SVEGPSSYEQY